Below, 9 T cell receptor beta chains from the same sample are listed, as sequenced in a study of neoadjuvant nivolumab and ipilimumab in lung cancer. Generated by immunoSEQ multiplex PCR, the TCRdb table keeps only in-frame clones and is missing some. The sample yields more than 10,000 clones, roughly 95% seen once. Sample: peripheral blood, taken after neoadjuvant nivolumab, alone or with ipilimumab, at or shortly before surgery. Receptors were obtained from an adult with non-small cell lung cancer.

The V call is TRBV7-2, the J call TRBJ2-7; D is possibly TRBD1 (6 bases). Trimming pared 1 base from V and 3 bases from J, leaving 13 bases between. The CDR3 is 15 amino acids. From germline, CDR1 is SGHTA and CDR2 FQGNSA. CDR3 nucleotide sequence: TGTGCCAGCAGCTTAGGGCCAGGGGAGATCTACGAGCAGTACTTC. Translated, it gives CASSLGPGEIYEQYF.

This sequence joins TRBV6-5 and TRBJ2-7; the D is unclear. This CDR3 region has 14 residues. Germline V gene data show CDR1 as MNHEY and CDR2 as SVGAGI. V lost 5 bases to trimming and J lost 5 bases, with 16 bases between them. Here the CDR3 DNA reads TGTGCCAGCAGTCCGACCCTCCCTCCCCACGAGCAGTACTTC. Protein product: CASSPTLPPHEQYF.

CDR3 sequence (DNA): TGTGCCAGCAGCCACGTGGGACAGGGCTCCTACGAGCAGTACTTC. This translates into CASSHVGQGSYEQYF. The J gene is TRBJ2-7, the V gene TRBV14; the match to TRBD1 covers 9 bases. The V gene end was trimmed by 3 bases and the J gene end by 0 bases; junction bases not matched to a gene: 3. This CDR3 has 15 amino acids. Looked up from germline, CDR1 is SGHDN and CDR2 is FVKESK.

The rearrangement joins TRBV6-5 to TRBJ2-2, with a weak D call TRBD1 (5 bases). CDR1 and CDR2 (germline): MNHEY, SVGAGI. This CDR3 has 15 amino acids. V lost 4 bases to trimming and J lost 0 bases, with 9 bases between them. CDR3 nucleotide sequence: TGTGCCAGCAGTTGGGGCAGTTCGAACACCGGGGAGCTGTTTTTT. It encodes CASSWGSSNTGELFF.

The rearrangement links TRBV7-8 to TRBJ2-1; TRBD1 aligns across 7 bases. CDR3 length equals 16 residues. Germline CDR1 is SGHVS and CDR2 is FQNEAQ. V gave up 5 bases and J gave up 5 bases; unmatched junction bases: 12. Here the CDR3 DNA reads TGTGCCAGCAGCGCAAGCCGGGACAGCCTCAACAATGAGCAGTTCTTC. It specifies CASSASRDSLNNEQFF. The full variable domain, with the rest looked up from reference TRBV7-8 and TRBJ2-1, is GAGVSQSPRYKVAKRGQDVALRCDPISGHVSLFWYQQALGQGPEFLTYFQNEAQLDKSGLPSDRFFAERPEGSVSTLKIQRTQQEDSAVYLCASSASRDSLNNEQFFGPGTRLTVL.

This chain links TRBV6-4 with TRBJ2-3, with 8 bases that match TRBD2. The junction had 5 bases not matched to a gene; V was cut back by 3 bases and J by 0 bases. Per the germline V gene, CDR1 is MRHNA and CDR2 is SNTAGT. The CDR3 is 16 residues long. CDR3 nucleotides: TGTGCCAGCAGTGATGATGCGGGAGGAAGCACAGATACGCAGTATTTT. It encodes CASSDDAGGSTDTQYF.

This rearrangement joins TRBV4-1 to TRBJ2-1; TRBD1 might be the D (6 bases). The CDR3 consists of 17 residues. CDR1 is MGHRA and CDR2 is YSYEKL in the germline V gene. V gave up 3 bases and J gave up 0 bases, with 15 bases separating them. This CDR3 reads CASSQATGQSSYNEQFF. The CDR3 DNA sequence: TGCGCCAGCAGCCAGGCTACCGGACAGTCCTCCTACAATGAGCAGTTCTTC.

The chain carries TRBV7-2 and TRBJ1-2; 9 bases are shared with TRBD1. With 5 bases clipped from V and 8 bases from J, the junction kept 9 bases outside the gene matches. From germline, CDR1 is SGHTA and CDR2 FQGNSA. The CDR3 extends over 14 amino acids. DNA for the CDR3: TGTGCCAGCAGCACAGGGGGCTGGGTAGCAGGCTACACCTTC. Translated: CASSTGGWVAGYTF.

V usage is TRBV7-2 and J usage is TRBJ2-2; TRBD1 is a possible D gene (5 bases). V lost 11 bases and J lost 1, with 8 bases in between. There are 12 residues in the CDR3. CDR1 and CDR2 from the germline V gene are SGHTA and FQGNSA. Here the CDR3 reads CAWGWNTGELFF. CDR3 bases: TGTGCCTGGGGCTGGAACACCGGGGAGCTGTTTTTT.